Detailed here is one TCR beta chain. The data were taken from a study of T-cell memory formation after mild COVID-19. The junction had 3 bases not matched to a gene; V was cut back by 1 base and J by 7 bases. The CDR3 has 13 amino acids. Germline CDR1 reads SEHNR; CDR2 reads FQNEAQ (reference sequence). One entry per CDR3 protein, called by TCRdb with MiXCR from the 5' RACE reads. The sample includes 400,000 or so distinct CDR3 sequences, around 20% seen only once; the top ten take around 8.4%. Sequenced sample: PBMCs or a T cell subset sorted from them (not recorded which). This sequence joins TRBV7-9 and TRBJ1-1, with 7 bases lining up with TRBD1. The sequence derives from an adult woman who had mild COVID-19 (a few samples of this study predate the infection). Cell type and time point are not known. CDR3 amino acids: CASSLGQGVEAFF. As DNA, the CDR3 is TGTGCCAGCAGCTTAGGACAGGGTGTTGAAGCTTTCTTT.